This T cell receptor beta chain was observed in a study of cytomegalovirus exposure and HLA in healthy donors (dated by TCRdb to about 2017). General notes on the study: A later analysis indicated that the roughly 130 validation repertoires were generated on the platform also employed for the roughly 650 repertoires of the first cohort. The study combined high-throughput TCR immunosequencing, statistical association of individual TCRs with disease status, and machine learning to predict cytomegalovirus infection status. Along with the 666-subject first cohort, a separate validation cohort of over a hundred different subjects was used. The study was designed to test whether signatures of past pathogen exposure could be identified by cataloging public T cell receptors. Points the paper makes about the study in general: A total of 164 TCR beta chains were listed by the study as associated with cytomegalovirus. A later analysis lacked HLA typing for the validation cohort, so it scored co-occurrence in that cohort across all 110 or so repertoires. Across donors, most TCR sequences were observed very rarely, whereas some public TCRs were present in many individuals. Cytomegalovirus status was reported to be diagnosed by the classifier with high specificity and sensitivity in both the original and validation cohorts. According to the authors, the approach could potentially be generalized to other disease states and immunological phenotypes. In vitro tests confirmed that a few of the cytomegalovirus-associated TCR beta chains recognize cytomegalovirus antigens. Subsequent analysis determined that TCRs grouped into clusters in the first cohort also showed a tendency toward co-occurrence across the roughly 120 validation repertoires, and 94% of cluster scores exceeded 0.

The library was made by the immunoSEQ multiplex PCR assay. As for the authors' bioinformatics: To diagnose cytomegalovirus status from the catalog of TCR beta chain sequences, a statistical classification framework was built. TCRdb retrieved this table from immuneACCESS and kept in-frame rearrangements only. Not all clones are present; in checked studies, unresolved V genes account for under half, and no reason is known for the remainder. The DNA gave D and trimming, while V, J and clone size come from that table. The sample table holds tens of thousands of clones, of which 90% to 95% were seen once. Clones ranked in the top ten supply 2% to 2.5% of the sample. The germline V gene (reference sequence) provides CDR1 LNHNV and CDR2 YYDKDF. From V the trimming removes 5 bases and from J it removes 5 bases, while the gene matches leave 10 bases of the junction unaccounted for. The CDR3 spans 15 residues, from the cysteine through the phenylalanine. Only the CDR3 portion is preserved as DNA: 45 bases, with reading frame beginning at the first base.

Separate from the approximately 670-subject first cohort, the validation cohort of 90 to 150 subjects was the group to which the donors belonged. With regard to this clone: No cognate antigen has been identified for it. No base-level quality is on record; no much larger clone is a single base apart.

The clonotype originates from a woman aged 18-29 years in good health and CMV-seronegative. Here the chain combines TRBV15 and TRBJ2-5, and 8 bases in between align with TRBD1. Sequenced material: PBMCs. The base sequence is TGTGCCACCAGCGGAGGGGGGACAGGTCTGGAGACCCAGTACTTC. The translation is CATSGGGTGLETQYF.